Sequencing of this T cell receptor beta chain was carried out in a study of CD8 T cells in ankylosing spondylitis. Findings and limits, study-wide: Reportedly, matched ankylosing spondylitis synovial fluid was significantly enriched for disease-linked clones.

Quantitative barcoded 5'-RACE was used to prepare TCR beta libraries. Each CDR3 protein is one row after TCRdb ran MiXCR on the 5' RACE reads. Of some 150,000 distinct CDR3 sequences listed, approximately 44% are singletons. A note on this clonotype: Its antigen is undetermined. One end of the junction is discordant with germline, which a read error may explain.

The sequence was collected from a male donor with ankylosing spondylitis. The specimen sequenced was synovial fluid, either unsorted or a sorted T cell fraction (not recorded which).

The CDR3 DNA reads TGCAGTGCTAGGGTTGGACTCCGCCCCCTCTTC. Protein: CSARVGLRPLF. This rearrangement joins TRBV20-1 to TRBJ2-1, with a possible D match to TRBD2 (5 bases). The CDR3 extends over 11 amino acids. Looked up from germline, CDR1 is DFQATT and CDR2 is SNEGSKA (reference sequence).